Following are 9 T cell receptor beta chains from one sample sequenced in a study of cytomegalovirus exposure and HLA in healthy donors. A multiplex PCR was run with 60 Vbeta primers and 13 Jbeta primers. Produced via immunoSEQ multiplex PCR; TCRdb's table is partial and in-frame only. The sample holds 90,000 or so clones, just under 70% seen once. The specimen sequenced was PBMCs. The receptors stem from a man in his forties or fifties in good health and CMV-seronegative.

The CDR3 sequence is CASSRPGQNTEAFF. CDR3 nucleotides: TGTGCCAGCAGCCGCCCGGGACAGAACACTGAAGCTTTCTTT. The chain carries TRBV27 and TRBJ1-1; TRBD1 is a possible D gene (6 bases). V was pared by 6 bases and J by 1 base, with 12 bases between. Germline assignment: CDR1 MNHEY and CDR2 SMNVEV (reference sequence). The CDR3 contains 14 residues.

Here the CDR3 DNA reads TGTGCCAGCAGCACGAGGCAGGGGAGCGGGAACACCGGGGAGCTGTTTTTT. This encodes CASSTRQGSGNTGELFF. The chain combines TRBV14 with TRBJ2-2; perhaps TRBD1 as D (6 bases). Germline V CDR1 and CDR2: SGHDN, FVKESK. Trimming removed 5 bases from V and 1 base from J, with 17 bases in between. This CDR3 region has 17 residues.

The chain joins TRBV10-3 to TRBJ1-5; D unclear. This CDR3 is built from 13 residues. The germline V gene has CDR1 ENHRY and CDR2 SYGVKD. V lost 7 bases and J 3 bases, leaving 10 bases between the germline ends. CDR3 nucleotides: TGTGCCATCAATTCGGTATTCAATCAGCCCCAGCATTTT. Protein product: CAINSVFNQPQHF.

A few counts support this clone. The chain couples TRBV5-4 to TRBJ2-3; D call uncertain. Trimming removed 0 bases at V and 2 bases at J, with 13 bases between. Germline CDR1 is SGHNT and CDR2 is YYREEE (reference sequence). CDR3 size: 16 residues. DNA for the CDR3: TGTGCCAGCAGCTTGGGGTTGCCGGGTTCCACAGATACGCAGTATTTT. Translated, it gives CASSLGLPGSTDTQYF.

This chain uses TRBV5-6 with TRBJ2-1, with TRBD2 identical over 8 bases. This CDR3 is 14 amino acids long. Per germline, CDR1 SGHDT and CDR2 YYEEEE. V dropped 4 bases and J dropped 2; count of bases not matched to a gene: 2. CDR3 sequence: CASSLGLAYNEQFF. Written as DNA, the CDR3 is TGTGCCAGCAGCCTGGGACTAGCCTACAATGAGCAGTTCTTC.

This clone was counted only a few times. The same CDR3 can be traced to other DNA sequences in this sample. The V call is TRBV28, the J call TRBJ2-7, with a weak D call TRBD1 (6 bases). Germline values: CDR1 MDHEN, CDR2 SYDVKM. The CDR3 contains 15 residues. Deletions cut 2 bases from V and 0 bases from J, with 11 bases between. This CDR3 reads CASSLPTGNSYEQYF. CDR3 coding DNA: TGTGCCAGCAGTTTACCAACAGGGAACTCCTACGAGCAGTACTTC. Complete variable domain (other parts from reference TRBV28 and TRBJ2-7): DVKVTQSSRYLVKRTGEKVFLECVQDMDHENMFWYRQDPGLGLRLIYFSYDVKMKEKGDIPEGYSVSREKKERFSLILESASTNQTSMYLCASSLPTGNSYEQYFGPGTRLTVT.

CDR3 amino acids: CASSLSRGATNEKLFF. The CDR3 region has the DNA TGTGCCAGCAGCTTAAGCAGGGGAGCAACTAATGAAAAACTGTTTTTT. V usage is TRBV7-9 and J usage is TRBJ1-4; possibly TRBD1 for D (6 bases). The V end was cut by 2 bases, the J end by 0 bases, with 10 bases between. This CDR3 has 16 residues. CDR1 is SEHNR and CDR2 is FQNEAQ in the germline V gene (reference sequence).

The chain has TRBV5-4 and TRBJ1-1, with 11 bases lining up with TRBD1. This CDR3 comprises 16 residues. J lost 0 bases, V lost 0 bases, and 1 base had no gene match. In germline, CDR1 is SGHNT, CDR2 YYREEE (reference sequence). The DNA of the CDR3 is TGTGCCAGCAGCTTGGAGGGACAGGGGGTGAACACTGAAGCTTTCTTT. The encoded protein is CASSLEGQGVNTEAFF.

The chain has TRBV7-9 and TRBJ2-1; TRBD2 might be the D (5 bases). Germline V gives CDR1 SEHNR, CDR2 FQNEAQ (reference sequence). The CDR3 is made up of 14 amino acids. The V gene lost 2 bases and the J gene lost 2 bases, with 7 bases spanning the gap. CDR3 amino acids: CASSLLEAYNEQFF. The DNA of the CDR3 is TGTGCCAGCAGCTTATTGGAGGCCTACAATGAGCAGTTCTTC.